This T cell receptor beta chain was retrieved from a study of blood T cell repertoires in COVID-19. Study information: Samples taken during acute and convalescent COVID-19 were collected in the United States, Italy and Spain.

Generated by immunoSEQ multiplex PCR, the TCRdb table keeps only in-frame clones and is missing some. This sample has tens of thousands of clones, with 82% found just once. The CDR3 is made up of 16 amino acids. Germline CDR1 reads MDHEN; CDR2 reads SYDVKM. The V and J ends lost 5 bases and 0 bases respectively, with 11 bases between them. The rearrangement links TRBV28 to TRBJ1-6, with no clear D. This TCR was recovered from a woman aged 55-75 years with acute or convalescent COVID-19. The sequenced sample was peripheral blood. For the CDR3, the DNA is TGTGCCAGCAGTCTCCTGCGGAACTCCTATAATTCACCCCTCCACTTT. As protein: CASSLLRNSYNSPLHF.